This TCR beta chain came from a study of immune evolution from preneoplasia to lung adenocarcinoma. TCRdb's table, derived via immunoSEQ multiplex PCR, lists solely in-frame clones and lacks some. The sample has fewer than 14,000 clones; less than 85% are singletons. Between the trimmed V and J ends, which lost 4 bases and 5 bases, there was a span of 12 bases. The length of the CDR3 is 13 residues. The germline CDR1 and CDR2 sequences are SGHRS and YFSETQ. The rearrangement links TRBV5-1 to TRBJ1-1, with D perhaps matching TRBD1 (6 bases). This TCR was recovered from a person between 65 and 80 years old with lung adenocarcinoma. Sequenced: FFPE minimally invasive lung adenocarcinoma tissue. DNA of the CDR3: TGCGCCAGCAGCCTACACCAGGGGACTGAAGCTTTCTTT. It yields the protein CASSLHQGTEAFF.